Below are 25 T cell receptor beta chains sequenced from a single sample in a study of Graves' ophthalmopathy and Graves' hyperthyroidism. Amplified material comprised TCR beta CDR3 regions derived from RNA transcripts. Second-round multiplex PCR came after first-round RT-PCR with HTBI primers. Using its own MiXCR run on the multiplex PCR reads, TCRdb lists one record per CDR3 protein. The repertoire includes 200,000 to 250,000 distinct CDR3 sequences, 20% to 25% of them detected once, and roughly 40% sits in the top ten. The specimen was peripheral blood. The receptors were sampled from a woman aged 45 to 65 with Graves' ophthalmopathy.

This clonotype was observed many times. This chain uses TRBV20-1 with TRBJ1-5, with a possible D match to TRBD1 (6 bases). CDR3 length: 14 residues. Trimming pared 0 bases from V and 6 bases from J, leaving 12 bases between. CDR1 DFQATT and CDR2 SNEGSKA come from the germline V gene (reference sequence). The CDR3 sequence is CSARDNKGGQPQHF. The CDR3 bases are TGCAGTGCTAGAGATAACAAGGGGGGTCAGCCCCAGCATTTT.

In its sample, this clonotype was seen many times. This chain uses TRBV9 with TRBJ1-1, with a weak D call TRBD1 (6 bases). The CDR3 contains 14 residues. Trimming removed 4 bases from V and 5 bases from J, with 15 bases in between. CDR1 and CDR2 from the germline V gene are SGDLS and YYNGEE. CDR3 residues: CASSRGAEKTEAFF. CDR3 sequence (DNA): TGTGCCAGCAGCCGGGGGGCTGAAAAGACTGAAGCTTTCTTT.

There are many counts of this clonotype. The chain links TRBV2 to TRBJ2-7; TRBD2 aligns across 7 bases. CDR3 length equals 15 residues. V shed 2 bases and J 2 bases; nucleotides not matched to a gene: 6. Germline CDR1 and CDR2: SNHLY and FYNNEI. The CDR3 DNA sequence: TGTGCCAGCAGTGAACAGCCTAGCGGCGCCTACGAGCAGTACTTC. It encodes CASSEQPSGAYEQYF.

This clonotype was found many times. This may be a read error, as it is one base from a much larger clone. CDR3 sequence: CASTQTGGNSPLHF. In nucleotides, the CDR3 is TGTGCCAGCACCCAGACAGGGGGCAATTCACCCCTCCACTTT. The chain employs TRBV12-3 or TRBV12-4 and TRBJ1-6, with 10 positions matching TRBD1. The CDR3 has 14 residues. Unmatched junction bases numbered 4, after V lost 7 bases and J lost 7 bases.

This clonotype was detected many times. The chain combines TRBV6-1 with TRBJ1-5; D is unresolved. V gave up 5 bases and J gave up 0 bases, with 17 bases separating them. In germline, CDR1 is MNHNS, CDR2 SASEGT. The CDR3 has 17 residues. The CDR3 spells CASSPNFGQLSNQPQHF. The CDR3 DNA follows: TGTGCCAGCAGTCCTAATTTTGGGCAACTTAGCAATCAGCCCCAGCATTTT.

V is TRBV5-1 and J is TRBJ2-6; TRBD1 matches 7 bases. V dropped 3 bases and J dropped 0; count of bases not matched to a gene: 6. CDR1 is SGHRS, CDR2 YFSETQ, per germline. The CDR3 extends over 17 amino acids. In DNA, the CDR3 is TGCGCCAGCAGCTGGCGACAGGGTAGCTCTGGGGCCAACGTCCTGACTTTC. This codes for CASSWRQGSSGANVLTF.

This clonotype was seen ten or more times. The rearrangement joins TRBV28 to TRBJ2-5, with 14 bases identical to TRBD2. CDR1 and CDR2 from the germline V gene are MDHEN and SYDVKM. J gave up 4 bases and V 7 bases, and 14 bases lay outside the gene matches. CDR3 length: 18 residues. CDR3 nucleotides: TGTGCCAGCAATCGTTTCGTTAAGGGACTAGCGGGAGCAGAGACCCAGTACTTC. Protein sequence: CASNRFVKGLAGAETQYF.

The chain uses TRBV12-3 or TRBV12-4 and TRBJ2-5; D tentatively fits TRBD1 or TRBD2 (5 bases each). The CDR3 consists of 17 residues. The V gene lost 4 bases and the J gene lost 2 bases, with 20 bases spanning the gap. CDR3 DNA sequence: TGTGCCAGCAGTTACTCGACTGGGGGACGGCGGCAAGAGACCCAGTACTTC. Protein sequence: CASSYSTGGRRQETQYF.

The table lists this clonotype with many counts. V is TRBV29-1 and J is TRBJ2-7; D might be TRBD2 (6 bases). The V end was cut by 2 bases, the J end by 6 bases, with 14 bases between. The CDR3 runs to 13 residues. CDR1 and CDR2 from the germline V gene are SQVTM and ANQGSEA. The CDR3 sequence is CSVERGNGGEQYF. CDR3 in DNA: TGCAGCGTTGAACGGGGGAACGGCGGCGAGCAGTACTTC.

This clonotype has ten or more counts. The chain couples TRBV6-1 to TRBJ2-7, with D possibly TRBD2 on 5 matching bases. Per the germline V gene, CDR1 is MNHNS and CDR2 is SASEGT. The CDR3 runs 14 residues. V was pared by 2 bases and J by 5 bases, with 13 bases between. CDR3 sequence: CASSERERIDEQYF. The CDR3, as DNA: TGTGCCAGCAGTGAAAGGGAGCGTATCGACGAGCAGTACTTC.

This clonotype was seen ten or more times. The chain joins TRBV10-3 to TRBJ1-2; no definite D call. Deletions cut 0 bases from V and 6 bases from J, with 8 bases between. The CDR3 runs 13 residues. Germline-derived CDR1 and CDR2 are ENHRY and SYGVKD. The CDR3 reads CAISESWRDGYTF. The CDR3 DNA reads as TGTGCCATCAGTGAGTCTTGGAGGGATGGCTACACCTTC.

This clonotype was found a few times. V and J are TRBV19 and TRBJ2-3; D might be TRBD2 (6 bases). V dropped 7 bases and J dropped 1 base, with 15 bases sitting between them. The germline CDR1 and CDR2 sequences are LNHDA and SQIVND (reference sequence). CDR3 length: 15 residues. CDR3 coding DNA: TGTGCCAGTAAGGGCGGGACCATGGGCACAGATACGCAGTATTTT. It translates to CASKGGTMGTDTQYF.

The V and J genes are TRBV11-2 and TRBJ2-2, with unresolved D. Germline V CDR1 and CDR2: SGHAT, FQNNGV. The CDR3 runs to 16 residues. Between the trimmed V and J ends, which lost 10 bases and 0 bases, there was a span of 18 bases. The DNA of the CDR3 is TGTGCCATCAGTTTAGTTGGGGTCCCGAACACCGGGGAGCTGTTTTTT. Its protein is CAISLVGVPNTGELFF.

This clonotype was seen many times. The CDR3 DNA is TGTGCCAGTAGTACCCGGGGCGGGCCCCAGCATTTT. This codes for CASSTRGGPQHF. The gene calls are TRBV19 and TRBJ1-5, with D possibly being TRBD1 (5 bases). This CDR3 has 12 residues. Germline CDR1 reads LNHDA; CDR2 reads SQIVND (reference sequence). V dropped 4 bases and J dropped 9 bases, with 10 bases sitting between them. Variable domain in full (rest from reference TRBV19 and TRBJ1-5): DGGITQSPKYLFRKEGQNVTLSCEQNLNHDAMYWYRQDPGQGLRLIYYSQIVNDFQKGDIAEGYSVSREKKESFPLTVTSAQKNPTAFYLCASSTRGGPQHFGDGTRLSIL.

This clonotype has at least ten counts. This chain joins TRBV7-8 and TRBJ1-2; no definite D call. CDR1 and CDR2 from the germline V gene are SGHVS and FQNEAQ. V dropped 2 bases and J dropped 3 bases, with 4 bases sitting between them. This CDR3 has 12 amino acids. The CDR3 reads CASSLSHYGYTF. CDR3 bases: TGTGCCAGCAGCTTAAGTCACTATGGCTACACCTTC.

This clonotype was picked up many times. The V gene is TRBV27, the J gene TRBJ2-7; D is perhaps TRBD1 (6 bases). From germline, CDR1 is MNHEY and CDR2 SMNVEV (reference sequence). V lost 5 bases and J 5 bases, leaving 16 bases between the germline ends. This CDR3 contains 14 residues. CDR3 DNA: TGTGCCAGCAGTCCGCTACAGGGCATCAACGAGCAGTACTTC. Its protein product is CASSPLQGINEQYF.

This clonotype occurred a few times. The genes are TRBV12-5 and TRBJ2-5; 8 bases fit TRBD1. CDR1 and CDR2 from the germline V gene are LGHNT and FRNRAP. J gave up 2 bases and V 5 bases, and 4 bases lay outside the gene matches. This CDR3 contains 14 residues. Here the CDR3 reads CASGLGQGQETQYF. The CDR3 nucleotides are TGTGCTAGTGGTCTCGGACAGGGTCAAGAGACCCAGTACTTC.

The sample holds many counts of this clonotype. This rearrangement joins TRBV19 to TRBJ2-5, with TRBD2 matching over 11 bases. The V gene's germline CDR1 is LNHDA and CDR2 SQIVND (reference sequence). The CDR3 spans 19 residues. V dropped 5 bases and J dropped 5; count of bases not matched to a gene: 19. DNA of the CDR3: TGTGCCAGTAGTTTTTCCGGGACTAGCGGATCTCGACGGGGTGAGACCCAGTACTTC. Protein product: CASSFSGTSGSRRGETQYF. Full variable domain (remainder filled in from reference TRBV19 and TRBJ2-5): DGGITQSPKYLFRKEGQNVTLSCEQNLNHDAMYWYRQDPGQGLRLIYYSQIVNDFQKGDIAEGYSVSREKKESFPLTVTSAQKNPTAFYLCASSFSGTSGSRRGETQYFGPGTRLLVL.

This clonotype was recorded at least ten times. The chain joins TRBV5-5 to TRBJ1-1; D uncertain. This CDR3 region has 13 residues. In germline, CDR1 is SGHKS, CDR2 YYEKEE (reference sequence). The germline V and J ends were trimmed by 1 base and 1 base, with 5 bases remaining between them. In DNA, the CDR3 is TGTGCCAGCAGCTTGTTACGGAACACTGAAGCTTTCTTT. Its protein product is CASSLLRNTEAFF.

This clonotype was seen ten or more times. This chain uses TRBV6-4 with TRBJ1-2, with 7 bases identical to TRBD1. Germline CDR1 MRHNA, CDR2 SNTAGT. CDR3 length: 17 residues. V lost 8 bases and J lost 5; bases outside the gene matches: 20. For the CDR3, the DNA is TGTGCCAGCGCATGGCCAGGGACAGAAAGCCGGTTATATGGCTACACCTTC. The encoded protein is CASAWPGTESRLYGYTF.

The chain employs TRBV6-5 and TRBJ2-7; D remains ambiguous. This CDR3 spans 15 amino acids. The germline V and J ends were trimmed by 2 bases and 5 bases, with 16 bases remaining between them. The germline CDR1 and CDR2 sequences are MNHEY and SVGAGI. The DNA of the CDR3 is TGTGCCAGCAGTTACCGGCCCGTCGGGCCTCACGAGCAGTACTTC. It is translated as CASSYRPVGPHEQYF.

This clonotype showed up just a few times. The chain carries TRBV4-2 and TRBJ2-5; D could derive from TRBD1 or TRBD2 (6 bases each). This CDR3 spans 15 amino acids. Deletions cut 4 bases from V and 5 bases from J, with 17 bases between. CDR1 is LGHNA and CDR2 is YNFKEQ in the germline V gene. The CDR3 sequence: CASSLTATGRETQYF. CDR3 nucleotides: TGTGCCAGCAGCCTCACTGCCACAGGGAGGGAGACCCAGTACTTC.

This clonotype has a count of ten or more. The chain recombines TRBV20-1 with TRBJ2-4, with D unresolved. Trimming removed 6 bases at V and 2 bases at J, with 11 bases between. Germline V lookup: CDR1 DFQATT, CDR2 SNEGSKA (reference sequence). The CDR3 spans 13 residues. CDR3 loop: CSAAQVSKNIQYF. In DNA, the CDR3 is TGCAGTGCGGCCCAGGTGTCCAAAAACATTCAGTACTTC.

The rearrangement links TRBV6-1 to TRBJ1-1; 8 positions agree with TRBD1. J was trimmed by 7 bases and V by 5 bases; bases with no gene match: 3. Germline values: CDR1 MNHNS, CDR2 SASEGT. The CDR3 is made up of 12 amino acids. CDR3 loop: CASSPDRGEAFF. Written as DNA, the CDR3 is TGTGCCAGCAGTCCTGACAGGGGTGAAGCTTTCTTT.

CDR3 sequence (DNA): TGTGCCAGCAGTAAGGGACAGGGGGTCGGGGGCACTGAAGCTTTCTTT. It encodes CASSKGQGVGGTEAFF. The chain combines TRBV2 with TRBJ1-1, with 11 nucleotides matching TRBD1. The CDR3 runs to 16 residues. With V trimmed by 5 bases and J by 4 bases, 9 bases remained unmatched. CDR1 SNHLY and CDR2 FYNNEI come from the germline V gene.